The sequence of this T cell receptor beta chain was determined in a study of blood T cell repertoires in COVID-19. On the study more broadly: Samples representing acute and convalescent COVID-19 were sourced from the United States, Italy and Spain. Sources were T cells, B-cell-depleted T cells, or PBMCs; the material itself was cDNA or gDNA.

Original data processing: Amplified reference gene primers provided the basis for estimating nucleated cell counts. Sequencing used immunoSEQ multiplex PCR; TCRdb keeps in-frame clones, though not all of them. That table supplies the V and J calls and clone size; D and trimming were determined from the DNA. The sample lists more than 200,000 clones, around nine tenths occurring once. Germline loops: CDR1 SGHTA, CDR2 FQGNSA. With V trimmed by 0 bases and J by 5 bases, 5 bases remained unmatched. This CDR3 region has 16 residues. This receptor was identified in a woman in her sixties with acute or convalescent COVID-19. Sequencing input: peripheral blood. The chain joins TRBV7-2 to TRBJ2-1; TRBD2 matches 9 bases. As DNA, the CDR3 is TGTGCCAGCAGCTTAGCAAGACTAGCGGTTCACAATGAGCAGTTCTTC. Encoded protein: CASSLARLAVHNEQFF.